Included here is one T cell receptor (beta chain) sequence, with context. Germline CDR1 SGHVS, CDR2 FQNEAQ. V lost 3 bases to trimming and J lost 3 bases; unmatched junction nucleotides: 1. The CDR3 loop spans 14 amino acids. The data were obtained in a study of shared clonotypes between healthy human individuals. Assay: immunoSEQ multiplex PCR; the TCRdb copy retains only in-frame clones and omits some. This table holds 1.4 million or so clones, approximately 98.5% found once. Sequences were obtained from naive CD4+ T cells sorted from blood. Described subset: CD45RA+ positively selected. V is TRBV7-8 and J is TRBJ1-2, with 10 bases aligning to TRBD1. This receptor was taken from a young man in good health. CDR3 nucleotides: TGTGCCAGCAGCTTGACAGGGGGCGACTATGGCTACACCTTC. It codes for CASSLTGGDYGYTF.